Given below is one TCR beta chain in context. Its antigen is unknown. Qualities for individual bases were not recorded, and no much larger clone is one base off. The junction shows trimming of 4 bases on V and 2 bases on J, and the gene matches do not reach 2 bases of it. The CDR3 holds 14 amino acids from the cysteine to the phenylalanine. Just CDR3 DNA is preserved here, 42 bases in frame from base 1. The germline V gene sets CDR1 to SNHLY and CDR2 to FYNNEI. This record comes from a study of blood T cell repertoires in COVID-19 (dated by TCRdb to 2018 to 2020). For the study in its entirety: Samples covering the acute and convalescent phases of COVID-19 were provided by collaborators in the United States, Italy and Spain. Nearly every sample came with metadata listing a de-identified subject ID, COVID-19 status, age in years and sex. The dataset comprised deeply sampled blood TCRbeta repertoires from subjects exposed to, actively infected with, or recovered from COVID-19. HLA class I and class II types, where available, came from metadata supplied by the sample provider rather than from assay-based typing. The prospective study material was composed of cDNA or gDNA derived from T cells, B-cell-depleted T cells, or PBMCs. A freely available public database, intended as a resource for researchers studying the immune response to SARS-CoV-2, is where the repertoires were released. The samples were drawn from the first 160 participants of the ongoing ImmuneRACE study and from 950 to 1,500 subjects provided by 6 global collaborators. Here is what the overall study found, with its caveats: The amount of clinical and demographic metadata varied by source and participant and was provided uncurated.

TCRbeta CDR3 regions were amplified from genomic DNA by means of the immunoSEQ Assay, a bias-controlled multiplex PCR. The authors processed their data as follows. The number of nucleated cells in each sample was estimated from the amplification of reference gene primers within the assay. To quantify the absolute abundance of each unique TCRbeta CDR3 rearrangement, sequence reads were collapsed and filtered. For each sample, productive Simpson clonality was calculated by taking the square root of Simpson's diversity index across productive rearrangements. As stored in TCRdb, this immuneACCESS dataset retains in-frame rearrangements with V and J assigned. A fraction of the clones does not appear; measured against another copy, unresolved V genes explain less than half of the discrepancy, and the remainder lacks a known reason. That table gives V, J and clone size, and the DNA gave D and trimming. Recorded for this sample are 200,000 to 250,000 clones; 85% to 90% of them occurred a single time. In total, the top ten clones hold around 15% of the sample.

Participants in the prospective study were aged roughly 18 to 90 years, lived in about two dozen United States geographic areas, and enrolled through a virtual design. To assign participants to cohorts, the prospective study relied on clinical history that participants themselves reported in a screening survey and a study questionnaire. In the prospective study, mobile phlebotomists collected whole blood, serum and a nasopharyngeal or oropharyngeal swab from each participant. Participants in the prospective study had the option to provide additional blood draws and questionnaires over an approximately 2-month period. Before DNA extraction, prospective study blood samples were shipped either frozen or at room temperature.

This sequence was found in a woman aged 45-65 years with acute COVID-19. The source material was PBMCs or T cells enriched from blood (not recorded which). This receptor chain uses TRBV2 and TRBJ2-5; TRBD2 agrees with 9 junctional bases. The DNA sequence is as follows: TGTGCCAGCAGTGCGGCGGGAGGGCAAGAGACCCAGTACTTC. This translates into CASSAAGGQETQYF. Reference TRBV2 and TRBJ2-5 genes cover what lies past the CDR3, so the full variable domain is EPEVTQTPSHQVTQMGQEVILRCVPISNHLYFYWYRQILGQKVEFLVSFYNNEISEKSEIFDDQFSVERPDGSNFTLKIRSTKLEDSAMYFCASSAAGGQETQYFGPGTRLLVL.